The clone carrying this T cell receptor beta chain was recorded once. Antigen unknown. It was with 60 Vbeta and 13 Jbeta primers that the PCR ran. The data were produced by immunoSEQ multiplex PCR, yet TCRdb's version contains in-frame clones alone and is incomplete. The table records 90,000 to 110,000 clones, 69% of them present only once. J gave up 0 bases and V 2 bases, and 10 bases lay outside the gene matches. The CDR3 covers 19 residues. Germline V gene lookup returns CDR1 MNHEY and CDR2 SMNVEV (reference sequence). The data are from a study of cytomegalovirus exposure and HLA in healthy donors. When sampled, the donors appeared nominally healthy, though they likely had unrecorded immune exposures. Findings and caveats of the study: A later analysis, which compared TCR beta chains of equal frequency, found the HLA-associated ones more clonally expanded.

The chain uses TRBV27 and TRBJ2-6, with 7 bases that match TRBD1. The clonotype originates from a man younger than 40 in good health and CMV-seronegative. Sequenced material: PBMCs. The CDR3 DNA reads as TGTGCCAGCAGTTTAAGAAGGGACAGAATTCTCTCTGGGGCCAACGTCCTGACTTTC. Amino acid sequence: CASSLRRDRILSGANVLTF.